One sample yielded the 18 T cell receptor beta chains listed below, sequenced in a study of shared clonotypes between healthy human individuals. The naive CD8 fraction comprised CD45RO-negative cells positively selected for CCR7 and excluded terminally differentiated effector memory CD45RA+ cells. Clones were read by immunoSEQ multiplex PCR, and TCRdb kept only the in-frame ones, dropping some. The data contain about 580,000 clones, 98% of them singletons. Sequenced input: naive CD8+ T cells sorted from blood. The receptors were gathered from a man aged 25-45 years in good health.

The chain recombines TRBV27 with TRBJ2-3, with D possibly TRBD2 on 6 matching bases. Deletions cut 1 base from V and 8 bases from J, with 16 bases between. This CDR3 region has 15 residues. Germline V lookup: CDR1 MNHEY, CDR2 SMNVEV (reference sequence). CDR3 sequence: CASSLFGSRPGTQYF. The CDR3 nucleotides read TGTGCCAGCAGTTTATTCGGGAGTCGTCCTGGTACGCAGTATTTT.

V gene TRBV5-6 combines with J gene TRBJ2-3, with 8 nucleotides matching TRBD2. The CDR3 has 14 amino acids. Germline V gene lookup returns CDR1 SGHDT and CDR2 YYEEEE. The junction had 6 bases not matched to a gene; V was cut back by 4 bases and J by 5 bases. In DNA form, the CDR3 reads TGTGCCAGCAGCCCCCGGACTAGCCTAGATACGCAGTATTTT. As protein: CASSPRTSLDTQYF. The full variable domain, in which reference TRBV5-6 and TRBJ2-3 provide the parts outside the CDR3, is DAGVTQSPTHLIKTRGQQVTLRCSPKSGHDTVSWYQQALGQGPQFIFQYYEEEERQRGNFPDRFSGHQFPNYSSELNVNALLLGDSALYLCASSPRTSLDTQYFGPGTRLTVL.

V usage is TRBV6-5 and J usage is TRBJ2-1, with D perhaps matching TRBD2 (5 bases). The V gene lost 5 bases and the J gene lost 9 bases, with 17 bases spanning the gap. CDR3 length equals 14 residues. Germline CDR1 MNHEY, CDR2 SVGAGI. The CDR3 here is CASSPSRFLPEQFF. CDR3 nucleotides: TGTGCCAGCAGTCCTAGCAGGTTCCTTCCTGAGCAGTTCTTC.

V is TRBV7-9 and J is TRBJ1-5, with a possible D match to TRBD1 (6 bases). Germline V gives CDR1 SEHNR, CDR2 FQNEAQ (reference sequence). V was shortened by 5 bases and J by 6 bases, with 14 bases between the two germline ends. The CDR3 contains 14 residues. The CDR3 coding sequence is TGTGCCAGCAGCCCCATAGGGGGGAGTCAGCCCCAGCATTTT. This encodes CASSPIGGSQPQHF. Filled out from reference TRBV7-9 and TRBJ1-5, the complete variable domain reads DTGVSQNPRHKITKRGQNVTFRCDPISEHNRLYWYRQTLGQGPEFLTYFQNEAQLEKSRLLSDRFSAERPKGSFSTLEIQRTEQGDSAMYLCASSPIGGSQPQHFGDGTRLSIL.

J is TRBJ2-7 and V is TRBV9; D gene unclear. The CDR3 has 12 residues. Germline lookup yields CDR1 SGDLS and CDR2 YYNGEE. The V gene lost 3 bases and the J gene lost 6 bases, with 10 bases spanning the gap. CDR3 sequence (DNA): TGTGCCAGCAGCGGTACCTCGGGCGAGCAGTACTTC. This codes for CASSGTSGEQYF.

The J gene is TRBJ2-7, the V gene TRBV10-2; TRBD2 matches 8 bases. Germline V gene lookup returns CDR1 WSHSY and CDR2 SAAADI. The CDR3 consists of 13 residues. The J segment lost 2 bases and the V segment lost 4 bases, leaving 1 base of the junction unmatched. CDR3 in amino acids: CASSAGLAYEQYF. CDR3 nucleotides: TGCGCCAGCAGTGCGGGACTAGCCTACGAGCAGTACTTC.

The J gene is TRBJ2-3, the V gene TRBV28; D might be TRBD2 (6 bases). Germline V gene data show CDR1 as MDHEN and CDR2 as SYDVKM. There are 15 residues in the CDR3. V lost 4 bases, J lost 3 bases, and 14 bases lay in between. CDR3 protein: CASSSSDGGTDTQYF. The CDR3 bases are TGTGCCAGCAGTTCGTCGGACGGGGGTACAGATACGCAGTATTTT.

The CDR3 here is CASSTQDPAYYEQYF. The CDR3 DNA follows: TGTGCCAGCAGCACTCAAGACCCCGCCTACTACGAGCAGTACTTC. The rearrangement joins TRBV11-2 to TRBJ2-7; D uncertain. Trimming shortened V by 5 bases and J by 3 bases, and 17 bases separated the two germline ends. The V gene's germline CDR1 is SGHAT and CDR2 FQNNGV. The CDR3 covers 15 residues.

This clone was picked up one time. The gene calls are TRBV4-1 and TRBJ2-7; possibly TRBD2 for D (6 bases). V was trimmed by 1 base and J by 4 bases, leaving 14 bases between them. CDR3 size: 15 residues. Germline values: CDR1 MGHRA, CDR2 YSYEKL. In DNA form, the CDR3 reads TGCGCCAGCAGCCAAGCGGCGGGACGGTGGTACGAGCAGTACTTC. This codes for CASSQAAGRWYEQYF.

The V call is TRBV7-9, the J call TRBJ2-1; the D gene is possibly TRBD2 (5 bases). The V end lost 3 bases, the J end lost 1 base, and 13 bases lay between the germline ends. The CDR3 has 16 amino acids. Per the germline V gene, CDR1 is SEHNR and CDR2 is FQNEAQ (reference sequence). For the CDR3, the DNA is TGTGCCAGCAGCTTTCGGGGTACCGTTTCCTACAATGAGCAGTTCTTC. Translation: CASSFRGTVSYNEQFF.

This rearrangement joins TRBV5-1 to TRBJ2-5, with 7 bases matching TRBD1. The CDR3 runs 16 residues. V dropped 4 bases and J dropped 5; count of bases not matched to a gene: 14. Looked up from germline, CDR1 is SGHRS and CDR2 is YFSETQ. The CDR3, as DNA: TGCGCCAGCAGCGTCGCGACAGGGTTGGAGAGCGAGACCCAGTACTTC. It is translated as CASSVATGLESETQYF.

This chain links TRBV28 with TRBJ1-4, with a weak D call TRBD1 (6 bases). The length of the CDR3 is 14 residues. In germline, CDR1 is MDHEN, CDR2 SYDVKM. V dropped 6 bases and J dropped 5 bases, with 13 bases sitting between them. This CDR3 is CASSWGRINEKLFF. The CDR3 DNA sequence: TGTGCCAGCAGCTGGGGGCGTATCAATGAAAAACTGTTTTTT.

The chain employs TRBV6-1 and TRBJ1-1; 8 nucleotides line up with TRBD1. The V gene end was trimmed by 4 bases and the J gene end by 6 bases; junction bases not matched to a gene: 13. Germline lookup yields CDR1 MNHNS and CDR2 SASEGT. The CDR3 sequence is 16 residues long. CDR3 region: CASSADRVGEWPEAFF. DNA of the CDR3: TGTGCCAGCAGTGCGGACAGGGTTGGGGAGTGGCCTGAAGCTTTCTTT.

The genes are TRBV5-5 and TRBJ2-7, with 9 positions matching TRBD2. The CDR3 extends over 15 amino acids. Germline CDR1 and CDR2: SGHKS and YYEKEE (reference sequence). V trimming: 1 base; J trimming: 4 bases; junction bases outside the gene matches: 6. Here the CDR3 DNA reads TGTGCCAGCAGCTTGTCGGGTAGCGGGGGATACGAGCAGTACTTC. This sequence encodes CASSLSGSGGYEQYF.

The CDR3 protein is CASSLAGGQGYEQFF. DNA of the CDR3: TGTGCCAGCAGCCTAGCGGGAGGGCAGGGCTATGAGCAGTTCTTC. This chain connects TRBV9 to TRBJ2-1; TRBD2 matches 12 bases. The CDR3 length is 15 residues. CDR1 and CDR2 from the germline V gene are SGDLS and YYNGEE. V dropped 4 bases and J dropped 8; count of bases not matched to a gene: 7.

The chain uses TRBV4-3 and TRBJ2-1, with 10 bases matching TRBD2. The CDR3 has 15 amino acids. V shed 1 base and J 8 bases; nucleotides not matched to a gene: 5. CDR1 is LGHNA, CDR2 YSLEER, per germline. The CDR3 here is CASSQVAGGLDEQFF. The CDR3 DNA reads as TGCGCCAGCAGCCAAGTAGCGGGAGGTCTGGATGAGCAGTTCTTC.

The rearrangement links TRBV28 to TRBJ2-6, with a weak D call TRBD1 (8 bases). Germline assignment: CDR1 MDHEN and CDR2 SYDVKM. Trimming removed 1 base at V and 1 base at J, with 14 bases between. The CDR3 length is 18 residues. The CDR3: CASSLYTGGASGANVLTF. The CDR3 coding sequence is TGTGCCAGCAGTTTATACACAGGGGGGGCTTCTGGGGCCAACGTCCTGACTTTC.

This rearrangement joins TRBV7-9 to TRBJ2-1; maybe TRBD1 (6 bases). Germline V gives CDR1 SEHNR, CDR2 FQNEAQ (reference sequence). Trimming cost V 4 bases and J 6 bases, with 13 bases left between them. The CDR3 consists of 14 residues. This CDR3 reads CASSYTGHLNEQFF. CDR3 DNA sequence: TGTGCCAGCAGCTATACGGGACATCTCAATGAGCAGTTCTTC.